This TCR beta chain was documented in a study of blood T cell repertoires in COVID-19. As for the study in general: T cells, B-cell-depleted T cells, or PBMCs supplied cDNA or gDNA.

Germline V lookup: CDR1 SGHDT, CDR2 YYEEEE. With 4 bases clipped from V and 2 bases from J, the junction kept 3 bases outside the gene matches. CDR3 size: 15 residues. In the authors' workflow: From reference gene primer amplification, estimates of nucleated cell counts were derived. Here immunoSEQ multiplex PCR was the method, and the copy in TCRdb shows in-frame clones only, minus some. The D gene and trimming were derived from the DNA, and the V and J assignments and clone size from that table. Of about 64,000 clones listed, 75% to 95% are singletons. Sequenced: peripheral blood. This sequence originates from a woman aged 80 or over with active COVID-19. The chain couples TRBV5-6 to TRBJ2-2; 9 bases match TRBD2. CDR3 in amino acids: CASSPGLANTGELFF. CDR3 DNA sequence: TGTGCCAGCAGCCCGGGACTAGCAAACACCGGGGAGCTGTTTTTT. Full variable domain (outside the CDR3, taken from reference TRBV5-6 and TRBJ2-2): DAGVTQSPTHLIKTRGQQVTLRCSPKSGHDTVSWYQQALGQGPQFIFQYYEEEERQRGNFPDRFSGHQFPNYSSELNVNALLLGDSALYLCASSPGLANTGELFFGEGSRLTVL.